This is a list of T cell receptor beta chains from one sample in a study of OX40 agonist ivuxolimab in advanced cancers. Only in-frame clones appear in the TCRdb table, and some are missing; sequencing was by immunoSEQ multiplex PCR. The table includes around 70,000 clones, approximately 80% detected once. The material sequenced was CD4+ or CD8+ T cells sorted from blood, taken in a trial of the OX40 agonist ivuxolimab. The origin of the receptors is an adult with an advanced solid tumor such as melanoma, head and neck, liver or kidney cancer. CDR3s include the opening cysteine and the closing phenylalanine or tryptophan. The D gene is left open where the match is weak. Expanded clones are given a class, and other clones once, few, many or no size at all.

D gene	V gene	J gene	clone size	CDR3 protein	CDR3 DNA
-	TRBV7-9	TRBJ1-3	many	CASSDPRVYSGNTIYF	TGTGCCAGCAGCGACCCCAGGGTTTATTCCGGAAACACCATATATTTT
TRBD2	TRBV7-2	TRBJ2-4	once	CASSPRTSGEWGAKNIQYF	TGTGCCAGCAGCCCAAGGACTAGCGGGGAGTGGGGGGCCAAAAACATTCAGTACTTC
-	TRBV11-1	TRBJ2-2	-	CASSFSGNTGELFF	TGTGCCAGCAGCTTCTCGGGGAACACCGGGGAGCTGTTTTTT
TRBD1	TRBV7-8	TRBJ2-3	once	CASSPTGNRWDTQYF	TGTGCCAGCAGCCCGACAGGGAATAGATGGGATACGCAGTATTTT
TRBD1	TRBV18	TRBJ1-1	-	CASSPPSRIVDRAAEAFF	TGTGCCAGCTCACCACCAAGTAGAATCGTCGACAGGGCCGCTGAAGCTTTCTTT
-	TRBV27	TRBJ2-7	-	CASSLLGPFDEQYF	TGTGCCAGCAGTTTACTCGGACCATTTGATGAGCAGTACTTC
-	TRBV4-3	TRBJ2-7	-	CASSQDRQGRAYEQYF	TGCGCCAGCAGCCAAGATAGGCAGGGGCGAGCCTACGAGCAGTACTTC
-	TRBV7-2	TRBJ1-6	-	CASSSQTRGHNSPLHF	TGTGCCAGCAGCTCACAGACGCGGGGGCATAATTCACCCCTCCACTTT
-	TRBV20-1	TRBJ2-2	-	CSANLARELFF	TGCAGTGCTAACCTGGCCCGGGAGCTGTTTTTT
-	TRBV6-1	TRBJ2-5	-	CASSENSRASHLQETQYF	TGTGCCAGCAGTGAAAATAGTAGGGCTTCTCACCTACAAGAGACCCAGTACTTC
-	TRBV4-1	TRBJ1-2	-	CASSPTGTANYGYTF	TGCGCCAGCAGCCCAACAGGAACAGCTAACTATGGCTACACCTTC
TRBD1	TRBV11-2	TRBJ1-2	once	CASSLDRGGAGGYTF	TGTGCCAGCAGCTTAGATCGAGGGGGCGCGGGTGGCTACACCTTC
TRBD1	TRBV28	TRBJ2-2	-	CASSKPGTEDTGELFF	TGTGCCAGCAGCAAACCCGGGACAGAGGACACCGGGGAGCTGTTTTTT
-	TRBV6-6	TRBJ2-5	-	CASSYPSKQETQYF	TGTGCCAGCAGTTACCCCTCTAAACAAGAGACCCAGTACTTC
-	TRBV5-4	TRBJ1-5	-	CASSNFGGGQSNQPQHF	TGTGCCAGCAGCAACTTCGGGGGGGGGCAGTCCAATCAGCCCCAGCATTTT
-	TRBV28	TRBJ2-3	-	CASSFSGRVDTQYF	TGTGCCAGCAGTTTTTCAGGGCGGGTGGATACGCAGTATTTT
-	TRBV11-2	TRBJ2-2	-	CASSLWTANTGELFF	TGTGCCAGCAGCTTATGGACAGCGAACACCGGGGAGCTGTTTTTT
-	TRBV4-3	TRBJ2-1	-	CASSQDRQGYNEQFF	TGCGCCAGCAGCCAAGATAGGCAGGGCTACAATGAGCAGTTCTTC
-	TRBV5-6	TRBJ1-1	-	CASSLAGSAEAFF	TGTGCCAGCAGCTTGGCCGGTTCAGCTGAAGCTTTCTTT
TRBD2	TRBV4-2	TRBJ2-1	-	CASSQDEGLADFF	TGTGCCAGCAGCCAAGATGAGGGACTAGCGGACTTCTTC
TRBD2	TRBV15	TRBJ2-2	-	CATSTSTSGRNTGELFF	TGTGCCACCAGCACCTCAACTAGCGGGAGGAACACCGGGGAGCTGTTTTTT
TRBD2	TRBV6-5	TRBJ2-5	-	CASSFSGGTETQYF	TGTGCCAGCAGTTTTTCCGGGGGGACAGAGACCCAGTACTTC
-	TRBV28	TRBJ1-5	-	CASSLSTGNQPQHF	TGTGCCAGCAGTTTATCTACAGGTAATCAGCCCCAGCATTTT
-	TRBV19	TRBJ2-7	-	CASSIEARGGIYEQYF	TGTGCCAGTAGTATAGAAGCCCGTGGAGGGATCTACGAGCAGTACTTC
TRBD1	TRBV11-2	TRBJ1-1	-	CASSLDYQGAGNTEAFF	TGTGCCAGCAGCTTAGATTATCAGGGGGCAGGGAACACTGAAGCTTTCTTT
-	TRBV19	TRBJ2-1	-	CASSIDRVTSSSYNEQFF	TGTGCCAGTAGTATAGATCGCGTTACAAGCAGCTCCTACAATGAGCAGTTCTTC
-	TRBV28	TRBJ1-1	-	CASSFNEAFF	TGTGCCAGCAGTTTTAACGAAGCTTTCTTT
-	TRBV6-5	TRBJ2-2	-	CASTPFAQPGELFF	TGTGCCAGCACCCCATTTGCGCAGCCCGGGGAGCTGTTTTTT
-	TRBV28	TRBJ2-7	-	CASIGAGSGPLPYEQYF	TGTGCCAGCATAGGGGCGGGATCGGGGCCACTCCCCTACGAGCAGTACTTC
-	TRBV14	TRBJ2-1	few	CASSPVPSREQFF	TGTGCCAGCAGCCCCGTCCCCTCTCGGGAGCAGTTCTTC
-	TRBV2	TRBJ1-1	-	CARAFMNTEAFF	TGTGCCAGGGCCTTCATGAACACTGAAGCTTTCTTT
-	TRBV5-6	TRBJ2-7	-	CASSPRDSDRHQYF	TGTGCCAGCAGCCCCCGGGACTCGGATAGGCACCAGTACTTC
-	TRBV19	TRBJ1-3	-	CASSSGQPPGNTIYF	TGTGCCAGTAGTAGTGGACAGCCCCCAGGAAACACCATATATTTT
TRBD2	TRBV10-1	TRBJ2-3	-	CASSEGAGGLTDTQYF	TGCGCCAGCAGTGAAGGGGCGGGGGGCCTCACAGATACGCAGTATTTT
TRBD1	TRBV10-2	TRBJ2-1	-	CASSLETGRAEQFF	TGCGCCAGCAGTCTAGAGACAGGGCGCGCTGAGCAGTTCTTC
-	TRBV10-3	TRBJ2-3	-	CAITDNWDPNADTQYF	TGTGCCATCACCGACAACTGGGACCCAAACGCCGATACGCAGTATTTT
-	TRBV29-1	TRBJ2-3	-	CSAEGGGGLTDTQYF	TGCAGCGCAGAGGGGGGCGGGGGCCTCACAGATACGCAGTATTTT
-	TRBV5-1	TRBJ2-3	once	CASSGGKDTQYF	TGCGCCAGCAGCGGGGGGAAAGATACGCAGTATTTT
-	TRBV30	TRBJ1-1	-	CAWSAHRSMNTEAFF	TGTGCCTGGAGTGCCCACAGAAGTATGAACACTGAAGCTTTCTTT
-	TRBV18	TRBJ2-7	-	CASSANYGASEQYF	TGTGCCAGCTCTGCCAACTACGGGGCCTCCGAGCAGTACTTC
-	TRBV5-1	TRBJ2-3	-	CASSLSQATDTQYF	TGCGCCAGCAGCTTGTCCCAAGCCACAGATACGCAGTATTTT
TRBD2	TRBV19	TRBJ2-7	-	CASSLRQAGAYEQYF	TGTGCCAGTAGTCTTCGACAAGCGGGGGCCTACGAGCAGTACTTC